Described below is a single T cell receptor (beta chain) sequence and its context. Its antigen is still unknown. Carrying UMI labels, the TRB cDNA libraries were prepared through 5' RACE. From the 5' RACE reads, TCRdb lists one entry per CDR3 protein and no DNA. Here the sample table reports over 55,000 distinct CDR3 sequences. CDR1 SGHTA and CDR2 FQGNSA come from the germline V gene. The CDR3 has 14 residues. This entry comes from a study of CXCR3-negative and CXCR3-positive naive CD8 T cells. General observations from the study: Diversity proved comparably high across both naive subsets and much lower in memory CD8+ cells.

The V call is TRBV7-2, the J call TRBJ1-2; absent DNA, TCRdb's TRBD1 call cannot be checked. The sequencing input was memory CD8+ T cells from blood. The TCR was taken from a human donor in good health. Some clones in this sample may be carry-over from other donors' samples. This chain's CDR3 is CASSSQGAPYGYTF.